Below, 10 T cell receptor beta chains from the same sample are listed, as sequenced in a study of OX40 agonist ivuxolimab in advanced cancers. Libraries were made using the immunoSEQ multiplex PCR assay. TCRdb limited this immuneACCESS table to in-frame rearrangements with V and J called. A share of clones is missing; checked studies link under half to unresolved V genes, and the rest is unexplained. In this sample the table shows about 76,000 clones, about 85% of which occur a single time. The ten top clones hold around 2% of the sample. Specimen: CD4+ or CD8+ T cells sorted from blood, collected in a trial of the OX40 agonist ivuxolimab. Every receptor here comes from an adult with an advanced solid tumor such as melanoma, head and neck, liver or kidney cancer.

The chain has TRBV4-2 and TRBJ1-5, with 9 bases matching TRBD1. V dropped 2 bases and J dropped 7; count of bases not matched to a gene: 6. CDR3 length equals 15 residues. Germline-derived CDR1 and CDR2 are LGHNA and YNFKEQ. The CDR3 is CASSQPGQGEQPQHF. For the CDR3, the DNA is TGTGCCAGCAGCCAACCGGGACAGGGAGAACAGCCCCAGCATTTT.

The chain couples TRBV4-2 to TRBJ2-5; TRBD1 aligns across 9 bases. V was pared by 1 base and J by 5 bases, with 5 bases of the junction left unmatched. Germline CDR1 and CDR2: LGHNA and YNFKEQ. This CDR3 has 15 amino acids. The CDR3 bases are TGTGCCAGCAGCCAAGGGGACAGGGTTGAGGAGACCCAGTACTTC. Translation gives CASSQGDRVEETQYF.

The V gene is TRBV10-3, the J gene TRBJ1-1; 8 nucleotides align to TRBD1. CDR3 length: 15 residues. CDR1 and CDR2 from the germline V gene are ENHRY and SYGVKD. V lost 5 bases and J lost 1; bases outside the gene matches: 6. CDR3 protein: CAISTGTGQNTEAFF. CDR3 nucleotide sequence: TGTGCCATCAGTACCGGGACAGGACAGAACACTGAAGCTTTCTTT.

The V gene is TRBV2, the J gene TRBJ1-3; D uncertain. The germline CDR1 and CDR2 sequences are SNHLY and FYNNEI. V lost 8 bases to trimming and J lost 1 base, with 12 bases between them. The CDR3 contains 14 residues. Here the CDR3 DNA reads TGTGCCAGCCTCGGAGAAAGGTCTGGAAACACCATATATTTT. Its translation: CASLGERSGNTIYF.

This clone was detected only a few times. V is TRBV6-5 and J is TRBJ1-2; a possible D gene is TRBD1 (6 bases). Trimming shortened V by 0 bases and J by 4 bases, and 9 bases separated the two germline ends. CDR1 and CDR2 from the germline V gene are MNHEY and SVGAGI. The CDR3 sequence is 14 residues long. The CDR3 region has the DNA TGTGCCAGCAGTTACTCCGGGGGCTCCTATGGCTACACCTTC. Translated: CASSYSGGSYGYTF.

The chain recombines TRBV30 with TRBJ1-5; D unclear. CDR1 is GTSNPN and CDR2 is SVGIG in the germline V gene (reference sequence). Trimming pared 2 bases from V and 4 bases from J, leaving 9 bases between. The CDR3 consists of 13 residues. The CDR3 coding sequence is TGTGCCTGGAGTATTTACAAAAATCAGCCCCAGCATTTT. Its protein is CAWSIYKNQPQHF.

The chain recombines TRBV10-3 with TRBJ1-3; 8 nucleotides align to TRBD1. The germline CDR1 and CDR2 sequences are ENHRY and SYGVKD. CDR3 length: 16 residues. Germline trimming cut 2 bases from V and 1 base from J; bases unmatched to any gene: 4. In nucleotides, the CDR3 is TGTGCCATCAGTGAGGGACAGGGAGGATCTGGAAACACCATATATTTT. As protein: CAISEGQGGSGNTIYF.

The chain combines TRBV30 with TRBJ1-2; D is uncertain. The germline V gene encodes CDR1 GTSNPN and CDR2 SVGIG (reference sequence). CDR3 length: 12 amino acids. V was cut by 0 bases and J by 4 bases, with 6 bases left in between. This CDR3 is CAWSVEFYGYTF. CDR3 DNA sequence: TGTGCCTGGAGTGTAGAATTCTATGGCTACACCTTC.

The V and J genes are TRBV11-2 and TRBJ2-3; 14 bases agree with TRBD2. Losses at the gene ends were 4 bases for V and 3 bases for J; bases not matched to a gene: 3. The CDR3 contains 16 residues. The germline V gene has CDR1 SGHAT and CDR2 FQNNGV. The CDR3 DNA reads TGTGCCAGCAGCTGGCGGACTAGCGGGAGGACAGATACGCAGTATTTT. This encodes CASSWRTSGRTDTQYF.

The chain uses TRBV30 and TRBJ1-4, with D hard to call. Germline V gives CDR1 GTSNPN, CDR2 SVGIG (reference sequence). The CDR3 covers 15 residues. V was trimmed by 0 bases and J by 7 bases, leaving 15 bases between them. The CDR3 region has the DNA TGTGCCTGGAGTGTTGGTGGGCAGATGGGTGAAAAACTGTTTTTT. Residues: CAWSVGGQMGEKLFF.